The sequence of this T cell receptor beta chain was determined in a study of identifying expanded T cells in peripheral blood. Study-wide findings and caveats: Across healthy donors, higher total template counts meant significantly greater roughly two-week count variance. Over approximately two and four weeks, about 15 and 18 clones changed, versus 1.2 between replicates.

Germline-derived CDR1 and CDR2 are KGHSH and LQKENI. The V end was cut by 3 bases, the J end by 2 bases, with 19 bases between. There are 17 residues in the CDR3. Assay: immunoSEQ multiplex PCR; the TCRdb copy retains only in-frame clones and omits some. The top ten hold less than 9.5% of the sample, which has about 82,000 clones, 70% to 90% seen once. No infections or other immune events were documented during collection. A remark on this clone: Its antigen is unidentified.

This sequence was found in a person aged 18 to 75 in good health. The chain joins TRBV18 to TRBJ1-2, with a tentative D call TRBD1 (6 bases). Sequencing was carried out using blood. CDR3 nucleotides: TGTGCCAGCTCACCTTCAATCCGTGACAGGATCAACTATGGCTACACCTTC. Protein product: CASSPSIRDRINYGYTF.